This T cell receptor (beta chain) was captured in a study of cytomegalovirus exposure and HLA in healthy donors (TCRdb year 2017). General notes on the study: An earlier analysis of some 600 of the donors reported roughly 300 Gb of sequence data and 117 million unique TCR beta sequences obtained from 180 million or so T cells. A handful of DR-DQ haplotypes were treated as single units for association and clustering because of strong linkage in the cohort. The number of typed donors differed by locus: about 620-630 for A, B, C, DRB1 and DQB1; 522 for DQA1; 606 for DPA1; and 450 to 480 for DPB1. A later analysis re-analyzed previously published TCR beta repertoires from 500 to 700 donors and added high-resolution HLA genotyping to study TCR occurrence patterns. Genome-wide SNP genotypes for about 65% of the 666 donors were used in a later genetic analysis, which treated that subset as a discovery cohort. The T cell repertoires of under 700 subjects were profiled by immunosequencing and related to cytomegalovirus serostatus. An earlier analysis of 500 to 750 of the donors applied high-throughput TCR beta sequencing to assess whether each TCR beta V gene segment acted as functional or pseudogenic. Of the roughly 410 genotyped donors, 70% to 90% were placed in the genetic ancestry cluster associated with self-reported Caucasian donors. The aim of the study was to test whether cataloging public T cell receptors could identify signatures of past pathogen exposure. Donor age, sex, ethnicity and CMV serostatus were collected together with the repertoire data. To predict cytomegalovirus infection status, the study brought together high-throughput TCR immunosequencing, statistical association of individual TCRs with disease status, and machine learning. Class I and class II HLA loci were covered by the typing at four-digit resolution. Among 300 to 500 genotyped donors of the cohort, an average of roughly 230,000 unique TCR beta nucleotide sequences was sequenced per donor, of which roughly 18% were non-productive. The later analysis used no new phenotypic data to find candidate immune exposures, relying instead on TCR beta sequences and their occurrence across donors. Every discovery cohort repertoire had been produced on one sequencing platform. An early release that covered roughly 600 HLA-typed donors contained about 300 gigabases of sequencing data and about 93 million unique TCR sequences. Besides the first cohort of 550 to 750 subjects, a separate validation cohort made up of over 100 different subjects was used. The research as a whole found: Several of the top co-occurrence clusters appeared to be linked to parvovirus B19, influenza, CMV and Epstein-Barr virus, according to a later analysis. A later analysis found that most CMV-associated TCR beta chains appeared HLA-restricted, with HLA associations seemingly driven largely by CMV exposure. Some IMGT-functional V segments, including TRBV6-2 and TRBV6-3, could not be told apart with the 87-base-pair reads, so those segments were excluded. Specific HLA alleles were associated with some 15,000 TCR beta sequences at a false discovery rate of 0.05 in a later analysis. Correlated functional status among segregating V segments might be attributable to linkage disequilibrium, but an unknown experimental factor could not be ruled out. HLA typing was unavailable for some donors at each locus, so association tests used only the typed subset. A further reported finding was that TCR beta sequences accurately predicted the HLA-A and HLA-B alleles for most subjects in the first cohort. The classifier was reported to diagnose cytomegalovirus status with high specificity and sensitivity in both the original cohort and the validation cohort. In an earlier analysis of approximately 590 of the donors, most TCR beta V segments appeared in productive rearrangements about 87% or about 30% of the time, broadly matching IMGT annotations. In the study, about 150 TCR beta chains were listed as associated with cytomegalovirus. In vitro tests confirmed that three of the cytomegalovirus-associated TCR beta chains recognize cytomegalovirus antigens. For the cohort, immune exposure information was limited to CMV serostatus. The authors suggested that the approach could potentially be extended to other disease states and immunological phenotypes. V-gene and J-gene trimming of TCR beta chains was associated with a missense DCLRE1C variant in a later genetic analysis, and the association was replicated in an independent cohort. Strong co-occurrence of HLA alleles, especially DR and DQ, made assigning TCR associations to individual alleles difficult. A group of highly shared sequence variants was considered likely to be a technical artifact of the sequencing pipeline. In a later genetic analysis, fewer N-insertions in productive TCRs were reported among donors in an Asian-associated ancestry cluster than the roughly 700-donor mean. Because counts were too low, fewer than 20 rarely observed V segments, including chromosome 9 orphons, were excluded from the earlier analysis of 587 of the donors. While some public TCRs were present in many individuals, most TCR sequences turned up only very rarely across donors. In a later analysis, the rate of TCR association differed among HLA loci, with DRB1 alleles having the most associated TCRs and HLA-C alleles having the fewest. Sequencing depth was assumed to be roughly uniform across donors in the presence/absence analyses, though that assumption may not hold. Only TCR beta chains were sequenced in this cohort, and the absence of alpha or paired-chain data limited detectable features. In a later analysis, HLA-associated TCR beta chains showed more clonal expansion and lower generation probabilities than non-associated chains that were equally common.

The germline V gene provides CDR1 SGHVS and CDR2 FQNEAQ. The CDR3 covers 14 residues, taking in both the cysteine and the phenylalanine. Only the CDR3 part of the read is kept: 42 bases, read in frame from the first base. V drops 3 bases and J drops 0 bases, leaving 7 bases in between. In total, 600 or so healthy bone marrow donors made up the cohort. At the time of sampling, every cohort member was nominally healthy, though immune exposures that went unrecorded were likely present. The donor was CMV seronegative and was included in the group of around 320 seronegative cohort members. A peripheral blood sample was collected from each donor, and TCR beta sequencing was performed on peripheral blood mononuclear cells. Genomic DNA extraction from the blood cell samples was performed with the Qiagen DNeasy Blood Extraction Kit. The receptor library was made with the immunoSEQ multiplex PCR assay. The multiplex PCR relied on a mix of 60 forward primers for TCR Vbeta segments and 13 reverse primers for TCR Jbeta segments. A multiplex PCR assay on genomic DNA amplified the CDR3 region of rearranged TCR beta genes. On the Illumina HiSeq System, the amplified TCR beta libraries were sequenced as 87-base-pair reads. Concerning the study's data processing: A later analysis tallied tens of millions of unique TCR beta chains across the 666 repertoires, and approximately 9.9 million of those chains were shared by two or more donors. Raw reads were error-corrected and collapsed into unique sequences by a nearest-neighbor algorithm in which closely related sequences were merged to remove PCR and sequencing errors. V, D and J gene segments were assigned by aligning CDR3 sequences to IMGT reference sequences. For a sequence to be retained, at least a six-nucleotide match to both a V gene segment and a J gene segment was required. A rearrangement counted as productive if the CDR3 had no stop codons and remained in frame with V and J, and every other rearrangement counted as non-productive. CDR3 was defined according to IMGT convention as the region running from the second conserved V-encoded cysteine to the conserved J-encoded phenylalanine. The earlier analysis of 550 to 650 of the donors excluded any sequence lacking an unambiguous match to a single V gene segment. In an earlier analysis of roughly 600 of the donors, a V segment was called functional when productive rearrangements were above 56.7%, and segregating when the standard deviation between donors exceeded 5%. A statistical classification framework was built to diagnose cytomegalovirus status from the catalog of TCR beta chain sequences. In a later analysis, V and J genes were assigned by comparing TCR nucleotide sequences against IMGT/GENE-DB human TR gene sequences. The TCRdist pipeline was used in a later analysis to assign CDR3 sequences and most-parsimonious VDJ recombination scenarios. In a later analysis, each TCR beta chain was defined by its CDR3 amino acid sequence together with its V-gene family, and reads without a unique V-gene family were excluded. In a later analysis, some 600 highly shared, low-generation-probability nucleotide sequences were removed to address suspected cross-contamination and a sequencing artifact. A later analysis calculated a clonal expansion index for each public chain from normalized within-repertoire ranks of inferred template counts. In a later analysis, generation probabilities were computed using a VDJ recombination model fitted to out-of-frame rearrangements, and the results were checked against IGoR. In a later analysis, TCR-TCR, TCR-HLA and TCR-CMV co-occurrence was scored with hypergeometric tests, and a repertoire-size bias correction was applied to TCR pairs. A later analysis estimated false discovery rates by permuting HLA or CMV assignments 20 times. In a later analysis, co-occurring TCRs were grouped with DBSCAN, and TCRdist sequence similarity was added when clustering was performed within HLA-allele-positive subsets. Repertoires with fewer than 30,000 or more than 120,000 public chains were left out of co-occurrence clustering, as were about 5 repertoires with anomalous nucleotide sharing. The source is immuneACCESS, and TCRdb retained only in-frame sequences with V and J called. Part of the clones is not carried over; for the studies checked, unresolved V genes explain less than half of this, and the remainder is unexplained. That table supplies the V and J calls and clone size; D and trimming were determined from the DNA. The sample table records some 180,000 clones; roughly 80% of these occur just once. The top ten clonotypes cover about 1.5% of the sample.

On this clone itself: What this receptor recognizes is not known. The record has no base qualities; no much larger clone is one base away.

Sequenced material: PBMCs. This clonotype was sampled from a man in his forties or fifties in good health and CMV-seronegative. The chain employs TRBV7-8 and TRBJ2-3, and the D gene may be TRBD2, 5 bases matching. The DNA sequence reads TGTGCCAGCAGCTTGCGGGCTAGCACAGATACGCAGTATTTT. This sequence encodes CASSLRASTDTQYF.